This TCR beta chain was sequenced during a study of blood T cell repertoires in COVID-19. At the level of the study: T cells, B-cell-depleted T cells, or PBMCs provided the cDNA or gDNA that served as material.

The CDR3 contains 13 residues. Looked up from germline, CDR1 is SNHLY and CDR2 is FYNNEI. The germline V and J ends were trimmed by 5 bases and 0 bases, with 7 bases remaining between them. Sequencing used immunoSEQ multiplex PCR; TCRdb keeps in-frame clones, though not all of them. This table holds 120,000 or so clones, 79% found once. Sequencing input: peripheral blood. The TCR originated in a man aged 40-49 years with active or convalescent COVID-19. The rearrangement links TRBV2 to TRBJ1-2; tentatively, D is TRBD1 (5 bases). The CDR3 DNA sequence: TGTGCCAGCAGTAGGGGTGCTAACTATGGCTACACCTTC. Its translation: CASSRGANYGYTF.